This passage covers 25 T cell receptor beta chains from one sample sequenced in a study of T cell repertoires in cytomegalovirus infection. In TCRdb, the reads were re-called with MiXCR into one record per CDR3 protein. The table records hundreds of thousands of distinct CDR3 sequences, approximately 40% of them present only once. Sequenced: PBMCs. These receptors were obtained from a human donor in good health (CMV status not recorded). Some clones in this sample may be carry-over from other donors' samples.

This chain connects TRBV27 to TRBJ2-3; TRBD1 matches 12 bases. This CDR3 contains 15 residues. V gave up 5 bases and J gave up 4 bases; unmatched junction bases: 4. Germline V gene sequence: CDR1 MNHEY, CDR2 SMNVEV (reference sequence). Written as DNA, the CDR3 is TGTGCCAGCAGTCCGGGACAGGGGGCGTCAGATACGCAGTATTTT. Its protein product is CASSPGQGASDTQYF.

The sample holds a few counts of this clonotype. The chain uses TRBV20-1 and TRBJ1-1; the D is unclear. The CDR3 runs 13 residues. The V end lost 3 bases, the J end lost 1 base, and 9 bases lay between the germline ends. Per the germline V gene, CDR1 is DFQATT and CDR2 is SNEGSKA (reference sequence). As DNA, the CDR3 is TGCAGTGCTAGGGTCAGCCCGAACACTGAAGCTTTCTTT. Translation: CSARVSPNTEAFF.

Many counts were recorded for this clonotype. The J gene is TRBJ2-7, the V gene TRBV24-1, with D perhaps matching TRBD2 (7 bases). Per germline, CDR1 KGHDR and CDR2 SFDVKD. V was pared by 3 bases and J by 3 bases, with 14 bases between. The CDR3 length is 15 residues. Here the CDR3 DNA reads TGTGCCACCAGTGATCCGGGGGCTAGCGGCTACGAGCAGTACTTC. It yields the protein CATSDPGASGYEQYF.

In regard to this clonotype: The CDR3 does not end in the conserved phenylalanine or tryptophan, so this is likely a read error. The CDR3 DNA reads TGTGCCAGCAGTGACAGCGGGGGGGCCAGAGATACTCAGTATTGT. This encodes CASSDSGGARDTQYC. The chain employs TRBV6-5 and TRBJ2-3, with 10 bases lining up with TRBD2. Germline V gene sequence: CDR1 MNHEY, CDR2 SVGAGI. The CDR3 consists of 15 residues.

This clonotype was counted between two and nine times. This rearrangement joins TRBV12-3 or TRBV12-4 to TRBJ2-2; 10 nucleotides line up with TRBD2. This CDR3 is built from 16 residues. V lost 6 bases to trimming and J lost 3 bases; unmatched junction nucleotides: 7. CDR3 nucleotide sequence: TGTGCCAGCAGCCGGCCAAGCGGGGGGGACACCGGGGAGCTGTTTTTT. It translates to CASSRPSGGDTGELFF.

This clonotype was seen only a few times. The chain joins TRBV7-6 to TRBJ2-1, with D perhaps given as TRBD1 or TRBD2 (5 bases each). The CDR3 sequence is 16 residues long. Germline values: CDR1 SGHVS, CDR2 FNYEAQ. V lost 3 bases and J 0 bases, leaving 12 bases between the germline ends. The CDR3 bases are TGTGCCAGCAGCTTTGGGGGTCCGAGCTCCTACAATGAGCAGTTCTTC. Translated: CASSFGGPSSYNEQFF.

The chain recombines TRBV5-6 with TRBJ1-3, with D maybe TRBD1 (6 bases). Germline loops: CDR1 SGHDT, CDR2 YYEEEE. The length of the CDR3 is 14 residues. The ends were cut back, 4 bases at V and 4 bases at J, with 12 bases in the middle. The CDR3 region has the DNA TGTGCCAGCAGCCAAGGGGGGAACGGAAACACCATATATTTT. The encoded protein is CASSQGGNGNTIYF.

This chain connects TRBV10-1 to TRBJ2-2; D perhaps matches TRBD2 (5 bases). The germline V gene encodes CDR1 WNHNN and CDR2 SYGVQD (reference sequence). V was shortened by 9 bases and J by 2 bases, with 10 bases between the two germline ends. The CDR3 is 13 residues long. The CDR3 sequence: CASSRTNTGELFF. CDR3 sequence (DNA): TGCGCCAGTAGTAGGACTAACACCGGGGAGCTGTTTTTT.

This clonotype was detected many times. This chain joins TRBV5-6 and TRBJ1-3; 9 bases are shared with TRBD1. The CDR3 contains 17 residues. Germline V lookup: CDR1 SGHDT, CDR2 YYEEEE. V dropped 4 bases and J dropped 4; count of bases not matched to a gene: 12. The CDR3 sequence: CASSGTGTGMSGNTIYF. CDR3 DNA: TGTGCCAGCAGCGGAACCGGGACAGGGATGTCCGGAAACACCATATATTTT. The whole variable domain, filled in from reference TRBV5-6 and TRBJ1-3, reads DAGVTQSPTHLIKTRGQQVTLRCSPKSGHDTVSWYQQALGQGPQFIFQYYEEEERQRGNFPDRFSGHQFPNYSSELNVNALLLGDSALYLCASSGTGTGMSGNTIYFGEGSWLTVV.

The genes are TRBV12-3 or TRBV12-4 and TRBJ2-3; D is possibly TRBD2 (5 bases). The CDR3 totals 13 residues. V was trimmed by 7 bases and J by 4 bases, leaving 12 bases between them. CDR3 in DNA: TGTGCCAGCACATCCGGGGTGCCAGATACGCAGTATTTT. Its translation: CASTSGVPDTQYF.

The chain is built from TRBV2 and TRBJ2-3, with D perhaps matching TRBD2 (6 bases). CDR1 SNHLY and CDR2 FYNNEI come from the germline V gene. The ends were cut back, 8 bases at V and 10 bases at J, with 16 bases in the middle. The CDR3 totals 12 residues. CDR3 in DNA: TGTGCCAGCGTCGAGACTAGAGAGCCGCAGTATTTT. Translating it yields CASVETREPQYF.

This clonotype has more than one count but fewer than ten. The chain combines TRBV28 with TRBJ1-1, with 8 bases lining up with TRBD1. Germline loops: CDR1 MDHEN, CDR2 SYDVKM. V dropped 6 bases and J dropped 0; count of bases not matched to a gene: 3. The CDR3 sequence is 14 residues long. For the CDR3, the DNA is TGTGCCAGCAGGCCGGACAGGGTGAACACTGAAGCTTTCTTT. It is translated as CASRPDRVNTEAFF.

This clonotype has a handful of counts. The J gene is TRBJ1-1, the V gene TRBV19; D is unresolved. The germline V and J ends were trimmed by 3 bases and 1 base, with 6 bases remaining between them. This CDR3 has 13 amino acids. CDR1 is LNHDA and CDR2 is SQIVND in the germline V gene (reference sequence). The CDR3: CASSMWENTEAFF. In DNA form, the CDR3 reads TGTGCCAGTAGTATGTGGGAGAACACTGAAGCTTTCTTT.

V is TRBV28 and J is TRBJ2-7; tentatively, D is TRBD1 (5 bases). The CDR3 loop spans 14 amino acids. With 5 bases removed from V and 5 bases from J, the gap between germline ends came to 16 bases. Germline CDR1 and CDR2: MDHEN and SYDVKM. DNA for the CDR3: TGTGCCAGCAGTATGACAGTCAGCGCAGACGAGCAGTACTTC. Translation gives CASSMTVSADEQYF.

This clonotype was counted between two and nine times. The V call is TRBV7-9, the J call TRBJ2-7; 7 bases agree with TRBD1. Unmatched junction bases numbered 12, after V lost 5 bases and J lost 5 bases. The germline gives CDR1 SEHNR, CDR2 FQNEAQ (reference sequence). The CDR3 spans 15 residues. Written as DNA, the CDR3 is TGTGCCAGCAGCCCGCACCGACAGGGTCCGGACGAGCAGTACTTC. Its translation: CASSPHRQGPDEQYF.

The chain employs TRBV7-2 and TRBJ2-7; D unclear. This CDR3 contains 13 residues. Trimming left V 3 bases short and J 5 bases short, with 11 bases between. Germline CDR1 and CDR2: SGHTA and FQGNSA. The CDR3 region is CASSFNGENEQYF. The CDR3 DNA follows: TGTGCCAGCAGCTTTAACGGAGAGAACGAGCAGTACTTC.

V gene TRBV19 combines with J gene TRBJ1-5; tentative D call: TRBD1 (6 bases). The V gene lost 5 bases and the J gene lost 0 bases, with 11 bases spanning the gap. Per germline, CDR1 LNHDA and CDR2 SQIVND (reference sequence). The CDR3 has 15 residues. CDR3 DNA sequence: TGTGCCAGTAGTCAAAGGGACATTAGCAATCAGCCCCAGCATTTT. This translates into CASSQRDISNQPQHF.

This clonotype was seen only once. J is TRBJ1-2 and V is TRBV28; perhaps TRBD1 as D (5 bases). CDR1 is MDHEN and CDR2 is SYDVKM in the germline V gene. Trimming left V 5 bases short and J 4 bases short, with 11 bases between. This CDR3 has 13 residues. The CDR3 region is CASSLNRSYGYTF. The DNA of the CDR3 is TGTGCCAGCAGTCTAAACAGGTCCTATGGCTACACCTTC.

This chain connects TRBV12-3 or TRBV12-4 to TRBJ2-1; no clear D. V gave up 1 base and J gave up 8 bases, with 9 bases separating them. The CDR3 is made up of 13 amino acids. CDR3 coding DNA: TGTGCCAGCAGTTTAGAAACGGTGGATGAGCAGTTCTTC. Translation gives CASSLETVDEQFF.

The CDR3 reads CASSPGLAMRDTQYF. In DNA, the CDR3 is TGTGCCAGCAGCCCCGGACTAGCGATGAGAGATACGCAGTATTTT. The chain joins TRBV6-1 to TRBJ2-3; 9 bases are a match to TRBD2. Looked up from germline, CDR1 is MNHNS and CDR2 is SASEGT. The length of the CDR3 is 15 residues. V trimming: 6 bases; J trimming: 5 bases; junction bases outside the gene matches: 9.

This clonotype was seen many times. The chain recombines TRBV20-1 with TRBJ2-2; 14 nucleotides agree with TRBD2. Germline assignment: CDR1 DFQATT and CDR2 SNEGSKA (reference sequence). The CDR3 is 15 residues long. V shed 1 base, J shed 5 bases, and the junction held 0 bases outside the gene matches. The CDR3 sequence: CSARGTSGRTGELFF. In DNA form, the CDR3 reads TGCAGTGCTAGAGGGACTAGCGGGAGGACCGGGGAGCTGTTTTTT.

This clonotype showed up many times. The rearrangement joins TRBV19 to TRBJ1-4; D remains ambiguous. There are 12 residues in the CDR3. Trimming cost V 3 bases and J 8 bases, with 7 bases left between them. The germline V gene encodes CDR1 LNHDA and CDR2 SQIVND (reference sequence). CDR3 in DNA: TGTGCCAGTAGTATCTCAAGGGAAAAACTGTTTTTT. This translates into CASSISREKLFF.

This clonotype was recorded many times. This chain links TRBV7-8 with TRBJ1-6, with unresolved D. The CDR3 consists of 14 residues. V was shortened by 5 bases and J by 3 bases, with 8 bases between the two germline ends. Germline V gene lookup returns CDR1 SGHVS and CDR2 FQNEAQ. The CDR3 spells CASSPVNYNSPLHF. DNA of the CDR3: TGTGCCAGCAGCCCGGTCAACTATAATTCACCCCTCCACTTT.

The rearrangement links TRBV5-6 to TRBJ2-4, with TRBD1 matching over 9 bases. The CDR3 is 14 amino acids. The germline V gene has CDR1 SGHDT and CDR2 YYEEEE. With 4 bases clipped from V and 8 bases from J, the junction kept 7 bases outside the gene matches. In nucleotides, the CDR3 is TGTGCCAGCAGCCAATATGGGACAGGGTACATTCAGTACTTC. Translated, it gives CASSQYGTGYIQYF.

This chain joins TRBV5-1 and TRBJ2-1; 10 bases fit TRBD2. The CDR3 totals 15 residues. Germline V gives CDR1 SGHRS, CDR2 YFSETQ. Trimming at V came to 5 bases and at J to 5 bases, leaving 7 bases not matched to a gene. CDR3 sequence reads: CASRGGLAGDNEQFF. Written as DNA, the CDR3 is TGCGCCAGCAGAGGGGGGCTAGCGGGAGACAATGAGCAGTTCTTC.